This T cell receptor beta chain was found in a study of T-cell memory formation after mild COVID-19. Study-level points and caveats: There were some responding clones in pre-infection memory, which suggested that cross-reactive memory had joined. Shrinking CD4+ clones were chiefly CM and EM; CD8+ ones were chiefly EMRA.

A single record per CDR3 protein comes from TCRdb applying MiXCR to the 5' RACE reads. The sample contains under 550,000 distinct CDR3 sequences, roughly 18% of which appear only once. This clonotype was recorded a few times. The antigen remains unidentified. The germline V gene has CDR1 DFQATT and CDR2 SNEGSKA (reference sequence). Trimming stripped 5 bases from V and 5 bases from J, with 19 bases between. The length of the CDR3 is 14 residues. V gene TRBV20-1 combines with J gene TRBJ2-7; D may match TRBD1 or TRBD2 (5 bases each). This TCR was recovered from a young man who had mild COVID-19 (a few samples of this study predate the infection). Cell type and time point are not known. Sample: PBMCs or a T cell subset sorted from them (not recorded which). The CDR3 sequence is CSAPRGGSQNEQYF. For the CDR3, the DNA is TGCAGTGCTCCTCGTGGGGGTTCCCAGAACGAGCAGTACTTC.